This TCR beta chain was retrieved from a study of blood T cell repertoires in COVID-19 (TCRdb year 2020). Regarding the complete study: Samples from collaborators originated in the United States, Italy and Spain and spanned both the acute and convalescent phases of COVID-19. The samples were drawn from the first 160 participants of the ongoing ImmuneRACE study and from 1,254 subjects provided by 6 global collaborators. Deeply sampled blood TCRbeta repertoires from subjects exposed to, actively infected with, or recovered from COVID-19 were included in the dataset. The prospective study material was composed of cDNA or gDNA derived from T cells, B-cell-depleted T cells, or PBMCs. The repertoires were released in a freely available public database intended as a resource for research on the immune response to SARS-CoV-2. Where HLA class I and class II types were available, the types were taken from metadata supplied by the sample provider, not from assay-based typing. The sample metadata nearly always contained a de-identified subject ID, COVID-19 status, age in years and sex. Overall study results and their limits: Clinical and demographic metadata were provided uncurated, with the amount varying by source and participant.

Reading from cysteine to phenylalanine, the CDR3 counts 16 amino acids. Kept here is only the CDR3 DNA, which spans 48 bases and is read in frame from base 1. CDR1 and CDR2 were assigned from the germline V gene (reference sequence) as LNHDA and SQIVND. Cut back by 7 bases and 2 bases, the V and J ends lie 18 bases apart. The collaborating institutions used their own protocols to collect whole blood in K2EDTA tubes. Collaborator samples were shipped for TCRbeta analysis as frozen whole blood, isolated PBMCs, or DNA extracted from either sample type. TCRbeta CDR3 regions were amplified from genomic DNA using the immunoSEQ Assay, a bias-controlled multiplex PCR. For the original study's pipeline: The number of nucleated cells in each sample was estimated from the amplification of reference gene primers within the assay. To quantify the absolute abundance of each unique TCRbeta CDR3 rearrangement, sequence reads were collapsed and filtered. For each sample, productive Simpson clonality was calculated as the square root of Simpson's diversity index over productive rearrangements. Not all clones reach the TCRdb copy of this immuneACCESS table, which keeps in-frame sequences only. Checked studies attribute under half of the gap to unresolved V genes and leave the rest unexplained. V, J and clone size were drawn from that table, and D and trimming were deduced from the DNA. The sample contains 70,000 or so clones, more than 85% of them found a single time. Clones ranked in the top ten supply almost 4% of the sample.

Worth noting for this clone: No cognate antigen has been identified for it. Per-base qualities were not stored, and no clone one base away is much larger.

Sequencing used peripheral blood. The V and J segments used are TRBV19 and TRBJ2-1; matching of 5 bases hints at TRBD2 as the D gene. This clonotype was sampled from a man between 65 and 79 years old with active COVID-19. In nucleotides, the sequence is TGTGCCAGTACCCCCCGGGTGTCGCGGGCCTACAATGAGCAGTTCTTC. Translation gives CASTPRVSRAYNEQFF.